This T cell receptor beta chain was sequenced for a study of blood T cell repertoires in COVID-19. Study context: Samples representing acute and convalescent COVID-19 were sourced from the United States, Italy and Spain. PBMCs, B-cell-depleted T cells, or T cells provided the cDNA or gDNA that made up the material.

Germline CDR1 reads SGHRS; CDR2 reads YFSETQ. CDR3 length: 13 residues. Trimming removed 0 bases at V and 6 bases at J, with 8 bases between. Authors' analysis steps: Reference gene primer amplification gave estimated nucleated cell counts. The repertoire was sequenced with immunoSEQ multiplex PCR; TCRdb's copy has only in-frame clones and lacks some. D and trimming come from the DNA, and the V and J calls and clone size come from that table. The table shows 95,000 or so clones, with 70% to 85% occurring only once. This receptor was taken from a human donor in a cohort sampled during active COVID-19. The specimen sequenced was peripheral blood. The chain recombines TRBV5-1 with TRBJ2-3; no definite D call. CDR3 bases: TGCGCCAGCAGCTTGGGGCCTTCCGATACGCAGTATTTT. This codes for CASSLGPSDTQYF.